A selection of T cell receptor beta chains follows, all from one sample in a study of blood T cells in healthy people across ages. TCRdb redid the calling of the 5' RACE reads with MiXCR, one entry per CDR3 protein. The sample lists roughly 1,100,000 distinct CDR3 sequences, 20% to 25% occurring once. These data were also reused for a study on T cells of mothers and their children.

Sequenced sample: blood. The receptor set was obtained from a girl aged 2 to 10 in good health. Each CDR3 is given with its conserved first and last residue. The order of the fields is clone size, CDR3 length, J gene, D gene, V gene, CDR3 protein, CDR3 DNA. D genes are given only for firm matches. Not every row has a clone size; where given, it reads once, few, many or a size class.

abundance: few; len: 15; j_gene: TRBJ2-5; d_gene: -; v_gene: TRBV20-1; CDR3aa: CSARDLRGTQETQYF; CDR3nt: TGCAGTGCTAGAGATCTCCGTGGGACCCAAGAGACCCAGTACTTC
abundance: few; len: 13; j_gene: TRBJ2-7; d_gene: -; v_gene: TRBV9; CDR3aa: CASSPETAYEQYF; CDR3nt: TGTGCCAGCAGCCCCGAGACTGCCTACGAGCAGTACTTC
abundance: -; len: 14; j_gene: TRBJ2-5; d_gene: TRBD2; v_gene: TRBV13; CDR3aa: CASRKRGGQETQYF; CDR3nt: TGTGCCAGCAGAAAGCGGGGGGGCCAAGAGACCCAGTACTTC
abundance: few; len: 16; j_gene: TRBJ2-3; d_gene: TRBD1; v_gene: TRBV27; CDR3aa: CASSPTGTGSTDTQYF; CDR3nt: TGTGCCAGCAGCCCAACCGGGACAGGGAGCACAGATACGCAGTATTTT
abundance: -; len: 15; j_gene: TRBJ2-7; d_gene: TRBD2; v_gene: TRBV19; CDR3aa: CASSMGGSGSYEQYF; CDR3nt: TGTGCCAGTAGTATGGGCGGGAGTGGATCCTACGAGCAGTACTTC
abundance: -; len: 14; j_gene: TRBJ2-2; d_gene: -; v_gene: TRBV4-1; CDR3aa: CASSHVLPQGELFF; CDR3nt: TGCGCCAGCAGCCACGTCCTCCCCCAAGGGGAGCTGTTTTTT
abundance: -; len: 14; j_gene: TRBJ2-7; d_gene: TRBD1; v_gene: TRBV27; CDR3aa: CASSFGTDTYEQYF; CDR3nt: TGTGCCAGCAGTTTCGGGACAGACACCTACGAGCAGTACTTC
abundance: -; len: 14; j_gene: TRBJ2-7; d_gene: -; v_gene: TRBV21-1; CDR3aa: CASRGPGRDYEQYF; CDR3nt: TGTGCCAGCAGGGGTCCCGGACGGGACTACGAGCAGTACTTC
abundance: -; len: 13; j_gene: TRBJ2-7; d_gene: -; v_gene: TRBV24-1; CDR3aa: CATSSREFYEQYF; CDR3nt: TGTGCCACCAGTTCTCGGGAATTCTACGAGCAGTACTTC
abundance: few; len: 15; j_gene: TRBJ1-1; d_gene: -; v_gene: TRBV7-2; CDR3aa: CASSLLGLGNTEAFF; CDR3nt: TGTGCCAGCAGCCTCCTAGGGTTGGGGAACACTGAAGCTTTCTTT
abundance: -; len: 15; j_gene: TRBJ2-7; d_gene: -; v_gene: TRBV10-3; CDR3aa: CAISRQAGAPGEQYF; CDR3nt: TGTGCCATCTCACGTCAAGCTGGGGCTCCTGGCGAGCAGTACTTC
abundance: once; len: 14; j_gene: TRBJ1-6; d_gene: TRBD1; v_gene: TRBV28; CDR3aa: CASGRDRSNSPLHF; CDR3nt: TGTGCCAGCGGAAGGGACAGGAGTAATTCACCCCTCCACTTT
abundance: -; len: 15; j_gene: TRBJ2-7; d_gene: -; v_gene: TRBV5-1; CDR3aa: CASRFGDTRDYEQYF; CDR3nt: TGCGCCAGCAGATTCGGGGACACCAGGGACTACGAGCAGTACTTC
abundance: -; len: 18; j_gene: TRBJ2-6; d_gene: TRBD1; v_gene: TRBV7-3; CDR3aa: CASSPRGTGASGANVLTF; CDR3nt: TGTGCCAGCAGCCCAAGGGGGACAGGAGCCTCTGGGGCCAACGTCCTGACTTTC
abundance: -; len: 15; j_gene: TRBJ2-7; d_gene: TRBD1; v_gene: TRBV5-1; CDR3aa: CASSYEQGSNDEQYF; CDR3nt: TGCGCCAGCAGCTATGAACAGGGGAGTAACGACGAGCAGTACTTC
abundance: -; len: 16; j_gene: TRBJ2-1; d_gene: -; v_gene: TRBV25-1; CDR3aa: CASTSRGHLGYNEQFF; CDR3nt: TGTGCCAGCACGAGCCGGGGGCATTTGGGTTACAATGAGCAGTTCTTC
abundance: few; len: 15; j_gene: TRBJ1-1; d_gene: -; v_gene: TRBV7-9; CDR3aa: CASSLAQGADTEAFF; CDR3nt: TGTGCCAGCAGCTTAGCGCAGGGTGCGGACACTGAAGCTTTCTTT
abundance: -; len: 16; j_gene: TRBJ2-1; d_gene: -; v_gene: TRBV7-9; CDR3aa: CASSSNAVAPYNEQFF; CDR3nt: TGTGCCAGCAGCTCCAACGCGGTTGCCCCCTACAATGAGCAGTTCTTC
abundance: few; len: 15; j_gene: TRBJ1-2; d_gene: -; v_gene: TRBV29-1; CDR3aa: CSVEVSGSLPDGYTF; CDR3nt: TGCAGCGTTGAAGTAAGCGGCAGCCTACCAGATGGCTACACCTTC
abundance: -; len: 12; j_gene: TRBJ2-1; d_gene: -; v_gene: TRBV4-1; CDR3aa: CASSWSGDEQFF; CDR3nt: TGCGCCAGCAGCTGGTCCGGCGATGAGCAGTTCTTC
abundance: -; len: 15; j_gene: TRBJ2-1; d_gene: -; v_gene: TRBV28; CDR3aa: CASDAPYENYNEQFF; CDR3nt: TGTGCCAGCGACGCACCCTACGAGAATTACAATGAGCAGTTCTTC
abundance: few; len: 13; j_gene: TRBJ1-6; d_gene: -; v_gene: TRBV10-3; CDR3aa: CAISGGDLDFLHF; CDR3nt: TGTGCCATCAGTGGGGGGGACTTGGACTTCCTCCACTTT
abundance: -; len: 13; j_gene: TRBJ2-5; d_gene: -; v_gene: TRBV29-1; CDR3aa: CSVEGEKPETQYF; CDR3nt: TGCAGCGTTGAAGGGGAAAAGCCAGAGACCCAGTACTTC
abundance: few; len: 12; j_gene: TRBJ1-4; d_gene: -; v_gene: TRBV23-1; CDR3aa: CASSPNGGKLFF; CDR3nt: TGCGCCAGCAGTCCAAACGGTGGAAAACTGTTTTTT
abundance: -; len: 17; j_gene: TRBJ1-3; d_gene: -; v_gene: TRBV6-1; CDR3aa: CASSEAFFGLIGNTIYF; CDR3nt: TGTGCCAGCAGTGAAGCCTTTTTCGGGTTAATCGGAAACACCATATATTTT
abundance: few; len: 15; j_gene: TRBJ2-7; d_gene: -; v_gene: TRBV4-3; CDR3aa: CASSQVGSSSYEQYF; CDR3nt: TGCGCCAGCAGCCAAGTAGGTTCGAGCTCCTACGAGCAGTACTTC
abundance: many; len: 14; j_gene: TRBJ2-5; d_gene: -; v_gene: TRBV15; CDR3aa: CATSREENGETQYF; CDR3nt: TGTGCCACCAGCAGAGAGGAAAATGGGGAGACCCAGTACTTC
abundance: few; len: 15; j_gene: TRBJ2-5; d_gene: -; v_gene: TRBV20-1; CDR3aa: CSARDDSSEGETQYF; CDR3nt: TGCAGTGCTAGAGATGACTCTAGCGAGGGAGAGACCCAGTACTTC
abundance: few; len: 14; j_gene: TRBJ2-5; d_gene: -; v_gene: TRBV27; CDR3aa: CASSQIYREETQYF; CDR3nt: TGTGCCAGCAGCCAAATATACAGGGAAGAGACCCAGTACTTC
abundance: -; len: 14; j_gene: TRBJ2-2; d_gene: -; v_gene: TRBV29-1; CDR3aa: CSVDMAPGTGELFF; CDR3nt: TGCAGCGTTGACATGGCCCCGGGCACCGGGGAGCTGTTTTTT
abundance: -; len: 17; j_gene: TRBJ1-1; d_gene: -; v_gene: TRBV28; CDR3aa: CASRGEIQPDGNTEAFF; CDR3nt: TGTGCCAGCAGGGGCGAAATTCAACCGGACGGGAACACTGAAGCTTTCTTT
abundance: -; len: 12; j_gene: TRBJ2-5; d_gene: -; v_gene: TRBV11-3; CDR3aa: CASKVKEETQYF; CDR3nt: TGTGCCAGCAAAGTAAAAGAAGAGACCCAGTACTTC
abundance: few; len: 14; j_gene: TRBJ2-4; d_gene: TRBD2; v_gene: TRBV3-1; CDR3aa: CASSPRTSVNIQYF; CDR3nt: TGTGCCAGCAGCCCCCGGACTAGCGTAAACATTCAGTACTTC
abundance: few; len: 14; j_gene: TRBJ1-5; d_gene: -; v_gene: TRBV28; CDR3aa: CASRQRQQNQPQHF; CDR3nt: TGTGCCAGCAGACAAAGACAGCAGAATCAGCCCCAGCATTTT
abundance: few; len: 15; j_gene: TRBJ2-1; d_gene: TRBD1; v_gene: TRBV29-1; CDR3aa: CSTVGSGTVYNEQFF; CDR3nt: TGCAGCACTGTGGGGTCCGGGACAGTTTACAATGAGCAGTTCTTC
abundance: -; len: 13; j_gene: TRBJ2-7; d_gene: TRBD1; v_gene: TRBV20-1; CDR3aa: CSARGDRVYEQYF; CDR3nt: TGCAGTGCTCGAGGGGACAGAGTCTACGAGCAGTACTTC
abundance: once; len: 17; j_gene: TRBJ2-5; d_gene: -; v_gene: TRBV6-2/TRBV6-3; CDR3aa: CASSLSPSTGPAETQYF; CDR3nt: TGTGCCAGCAGCCTCAGCCCCTCGACGGGACCAGCAGAGACCCAGTACTTC
abundance: once; len: 16; j_gene: TRBJ2-1; d_gene: -; v_gene: TRBV6-6; CDR3aa: CASSPSGTPSNNEQFF; CDR3nt: TGTGCCAGCAGCCCGTCCGGGACTCCCTCTAACAATGAGCAGTTCTTC